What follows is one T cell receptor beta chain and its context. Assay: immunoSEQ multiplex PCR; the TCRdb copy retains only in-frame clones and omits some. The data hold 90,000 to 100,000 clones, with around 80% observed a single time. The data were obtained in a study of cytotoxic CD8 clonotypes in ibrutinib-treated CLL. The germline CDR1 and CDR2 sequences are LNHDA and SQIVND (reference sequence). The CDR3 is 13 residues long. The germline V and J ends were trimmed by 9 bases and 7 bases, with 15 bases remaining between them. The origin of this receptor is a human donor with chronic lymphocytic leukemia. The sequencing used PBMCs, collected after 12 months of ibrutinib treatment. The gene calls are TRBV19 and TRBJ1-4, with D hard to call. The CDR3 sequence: CASSISLVEKLFF. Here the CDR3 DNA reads TGTGCCAGCTCTATAAGTTTGGTTGAAAAACTGTTTTTT.